This T cell receptor beta chain was captured by sequencing in a study of CD8 T cells in Susac syndrome (dated by TCRdb to the late 2010s). For the wider study: Repertoire sequencing was used to test whether CD8+ T cell activation and differentiation in Susac syndrome was antigen driven. Summary of the overall study and its limitations: The number of individuals in the TCR sequencing and HLA analysis was acknowledged as relatively small.

Trimming leaves V shorter by 5 bases and J shorter by 5 bases, with the junction holding 6 bases beyond the gene matches. The CDR3 starts with the cysteine, ends with the phenylalanine, and has 15 residues. Only the CDR3 region is kept as DNA, spanning 45 bases read in frame from base 1. From a lookup of the germline V gene, CDR1 and CDR2 are SGHRS and YFSETQ. Peripheral blood CD8+ and CD4+ T cells from healthy donors, Susac syndrome patients and multiple sclerosis patients were profiled by high-throughput TCR beta sequencing. Healthy donors were included as age- and sex-matched controls. Bulk CD8+ and CD4+ T cells were purified by magnetic negative isolation, whereas CD8+ TEMRA cells were enriched by FACS. Blood was collected in EDTA tubes and processed within 24 hours, with PBMCs isolated through density gradient centrifugation. PBMCs intended for TCR sequencing were cryopreserved in liquid nitrogen and were subsequently thawed in a 37 degrees C water bath. The sorted or isolated CD4+, CD8+ and CD8+ TEMRA cells had a purity of 90% or higher.

RNA was extracted using the RNeasy kit, and roughly 0.45 to 1 microgram was reverse transcribed with random hexamers. TCR beta CDR3 regions were amplified with the immunoSEQ multiplex PCR assay covering 54 Vbeta and 13 Jbeta segments. PCR amplification bias was corrected by using a synthetic template baseline for primer optimization and computational correction. As for the authors' bioinformatics: Only productive sequences were kept, with reads annotated to V, D and J genes according to IMGT and analyzed in immunoSEQ Analyzer. Clonality was calculated as one minus the Shannon entropy normalized by log2 of the number of productive unique sequences. For each patient and control, public and private clones were evaluated among the 100 most prevalent clones. Susac-specific clones were defined as absent from healthy and MS cohorts, 800 to 1,200 published viral clones and other ImmuneACCESS disease sequences. The public reads were quality trimmed at Q25 with fastp and then assembled into clones with MiXCR by TCRdb, keeping productive beta chains. Duplicate CDR3 protein sequences are folded into a single record with the most common DNA and genes. These V and J calls originate from TCRdb's pipeline instead of the authors' own analysis. This sample comprises 180,000 or so distinct CDR3 sequences, about 94% of them detected only once. Roughly 0.13% of the sample belongs to the ten largest clones.

Of note for this clonotype: Its cognate antigen has yet to be identified. Within one base of it there is no much larger clone, and no base qualities were kept.

The sequence is built from TRBV5-1 and TRBJ1-6, and 8 junction bases match TRBD1. The clonotype was recovered from a human donor in good health. The specimen was CD4+ T cells from PBMCs. The CDR3 is CASRDRAGDNSPLHF. The sequenced DNA: TGCGCCAGCAGGGACAGGGCCGGAGATAATTCACCCCTCCACTTT.